One sample yielded the 21 T cell receptor beta chains listed below, sequenced in a study of T-cell reconstitution after alpha-beta-depleted transplantation in children. A TCRbeta library incorporating unique molecular identifiers was prepared. TCRdb re-called the PCR reads with MiXCR, one entry per CDR3 protein. The table lists about 370,000 distinct CDR3 sequences, about 20% of them singletons. The sequencing here drew on PBMCs from the stem cell graft donor, taken from the stem cell graft. Receptor source: a human donor who donated a stem cell graft to a child with acute myeloid leukemia.

The V call is TRBV5-1, the J call TRBJ2-1; 7 bases agree with TRBD1. With V trimmed by 7 bases and J by 5 bases, 6 bases remained unmatched. This CDR3 comprises 13 residues. The germline CDR1 and CDR2 sequences are SGHRS and YFSETQ. DNA for the CDR3: TGCGCCAGCCGACCAGGGGGTAACAATGAGCAGTTCTTC. Amino acids: CASRPGGNNEQFF.

J is TRBJ2-1 and V is TRBV4-1; 9 bases map to TRBD2. The V segment lost 2 bases and the J segment 5 bases; nucleotides outside the gene matches: 10. The CDR3 spans 17 residues. CDR1 and CDR2 from the germline V gene are MGHRA and YSYEKL. The CDR3 DNA reads as TGCGCCAGCAGCCAACGCGACCTCGGACTAGCGAACAATGAGCAGTTCTTC. This encodes CASSQRDLGLANNEQFF.

There are a few counts of this clonotype. CDR3: CATRGGFEQYF. DNA of the CDR3: TGCGCCACCAGGGGGGGGTTCGAGCAGTACTTC. This chain links TRBV10-2 with TRBJ2-7, with D tentatively TRBD1 or TRBD2 (7 bases each). V lost 10 bases and J 6 bases, leaving 13 bases between the germline ends. This CDR3 spans 11 amino acids. Germline V gene data show CDR1 as WSHSY and CDR2 as SAAADI.

This clonotype was seen at least ten times. The chain recombines TRBV12-3 or TRBV12-4 with TRBJ2-4; 8 nucleotides align to TRBD1. The CDR3 loop spans 15 amino acids. The V gene end was trimmed by 3 bases and the J gene end by 6 bases; junction bases not matched to a gene: 7. This CDR3 is CASSFADRGANIQYF. The CDR3, as DNA: TGTGCCAGCAGTTTCGCCGACAGGGGTGCAAACATTCAGTACTTC.

The CDR3 protein is CSAEGGYRDEQYF. The CDR3 DNA sequence: TGCAGCGCCGAGGGAGGGTACAGGGACGAGCAGTACTTC. The chain joins TRBV29-1 to TRBJ2-7; the D gene is possibly TRBD2 (7 bases). CDR3 length: 13 residues. The germline CDR1 and CDR2 sequences are SQVTM and ANQGSEA. Trimming pared 7 bases from V and 5 bases from J, leaving 18 bases between.

This clonotype has more than one count but fewer than ten. This sequence joins TRBV5-6 and TRBJ2-7; D remains unclear. Germline loops: CDR1 SGHDT, CDR2 YYEEEE. V was trimmed by 4 bases and J by 4 bases, leaving 9 bases between them. The CDR3 runs 12 residues. In DNA, the CDR3 is TGTGCCAGCAGCCGCAACCTTTACGAGCAGTACTTC. It is translated as CASSRNLYEQYF.

The chain is built from TRBV10-3 and TRBJ2-7; 7 positions agree with TRBD1. This CDR3 is 13 amino acids long. Germline V gene data show CDR1 as ENHRY and CDR2 as SYGVKD. Unmatched junction bases numbered 4, after V lost 8 bases and J lost 0 bases. The CDR3 protein is CAIRGQSSYEQYF. Written as DNA, the CDR3 is TGTGCCATCCGGGGACAGAGCTCCTACGAGCAGTACTTC.

Only a few counts were recorded for this clonotype. The J gene is TRBJ2-2, the V gene TRBV7-2; weak D call: TRBD2 (6 bases). From germline, CDR1 is SGHTA and CDR2 FQGNSA. The V end was cut by 3 bases, the J end by 6 bases, with 11 bases between. CDR3 size: 14 residues. CDR3 bases: TGTGCCAGCAGCTTTCGGGCGGGGCCCGGGGAGCTGTTTTTT. Encoded protein: CASSFRAGPGELFF.

The genes are TRBV29-1 and TRBJ2-7, with 8 bases that match TRBD2. The J segment lost 2 bases and the V segment lost 4 bases, leaving 13 bases of the junction unmatched. The CDR3 has 16 amino acids. CDR1 and CDR2 (germline): SQVTM, ANQGSEA. As DNA, the CDR3 is TGCAGCGTTGTGTGGGCGCTGAGCGGGAGCACCTACGAGCAGTACTTC. This sequence encodes CSVVWALSGSTYEQYF.

This clonotype was seen only a few times. This rearrangement joins TRBV20-1 to TRBJ2-5; 11 nucleotides agree with TRBD2. This CDR3 is 15 amino acids long. Trimming removed 1 base from V and 5 bases from J; junction bases left unmatched: 6. The germline V gene has CDR1 DFQATT and CDR2 SNEGSKA (reference sequence). This CDR3 reads CSARVATSGTETQYF. CDR3 nucleotide sequence: TGCAGTGCTAGAGTCGCGACTAGCGGGACGGAGACCCAGTACTTC.

This clonotype came up once. The V and J genes are TRBV25-1 and TRBJ2-1, with D hard to call. V dropped 1 base and J dropped 0 bases, with 10 bases sitting between them. This CDR3 comprises 16 residues. In germline, CDR1 is MGHDK, CDR2 SYGVNS. Here the CDR3 reads CASSESAKSSYNEQFF. The DNA for the CDR3 is TGTGCCAGCAGTGAATCCGCCAAGAGCTCCTACAATGAGCAGTTCTTC. The variable domain in full, with the rest retrieved from reference TRBV25-1 and TRBJ2-1, is EADIYQTPRYLVIGTGKKITLECSQTMGHDKMYWYQQDPGMELHLIHYSYGVNSTEKGDLSSESTVSRIRTEHFPLTLESARPSHTSQYLCASSESAKSSYNEQFFGPGTRLTVL.

The chain links TRBV20-1 to TRBJ1-1, with D hard to call. V lost 5 bases to trimming and J lost 4 bases, with 8 bases between them. The germline V gene has CDR1 DFQATT and CDR2 SNEGSKA (reference sequence). The CDR3 sequence is 11 residues long. This CDR3 is CSAPYRTEAFF. The CDR3 region has the DNA TGCAGTGCTCCTTATCGCACTGAAGCTTTCTTT.

A few counts support this clonotype. This chain uses TRBV28 with TRBJ2-7; D is possibly TRBD1 or TRBD2 (5 bases each). Trimming took off 6 bases at V and 0 bases at J, with 15 bases between the two ends. Germline values: CDR1 MDHEN, CDR2 SYDVKM. This CDR3 region has 15 residues. The DNA for the CDR3 is TGTGCCAGCAGCCCTGGGACCGACTCCTCCTACGAGCAGTACTTC. Protein: CASSPGTDSSYEQYF.

This clonotype has more than one count but fewer than ten. This chain joins TRBV20-1 and TRBJ2-2; D not resolved. The CDR3 runs to 13 residues. V shed 3 bases and J shed 4 bases, with 9 bases lying between them. Germline assignment: CDR1 DFQATT and CDR2 SNEGSKA (reference sequence). The CDR3 DNA is TGCAGTGCTAGTTTGGTCCGCACCGGGGAGCTGTTTTTT. It translates to CSASLVRTGELFF.

This clonotype has more than one count but fewer than ten. This chain links TRBV12-3 or TRBV12-4 with TRBJ2-7, with a possible D match to TRBD2 (6 bases). Trimming took 3 bases from V and 3 from J, leaving 12 bases between them. The CDR3 loop spans 14 amino acids. The CDR3 DNA reads TGTGCCAGCAGTTTTTGGCGGGGAGACTACGAGCAGTACTTC. Translating it yields CASSFWRGDYEQYF.

This clonotype was detected a few times. This chain links TRBV20-1 with TRBJ2-2; D is ambiguous. There are 14 residues in the CDR3. Per germline, CDR1 DFQATT and CDR2 SNEGSKA (reference sequence). V lost 1 base, J lost 6 bases, and 12 bases lay in between. CDR3 DNA: TGCAGTGCTAGAGCAGCCGCTGGTTCCGGGGAGCTGTTTTTT. As protein: CSARAAAGSGELFF.

This clonotype was observed a few times. The rearrangement joins TRBV20-1 to TRBJ2-1; D gene unclear. Germline assignment: CDR1 DFQATT and CDR2 SNEGSKA (reference sequence). Trimming cost V 8 bases and J 7 bases, with 18 bases left between them. This CDR3 has 13 residues. CDR3 DNA: TGCAGTCGGGCTGGACGCCTGACGAATGAGCAGTTCTTC. It is translated as CSRAGRLTNEQFF.

The J gene is TRBJ2-7, the V gene TRBV11-2, with 9 bases matching TRBD1. Losses at the gene ends were 5 bases for V and 0 bases for J; bases not matched to a gene: 11. CDR3 size: 17 residues. Germline V gene data show CDR1 as SGHAT and CDR2 as FQNNGV. The CDR3 is CASSHPDRGSLSYEQYF. Here the CDR3 DNA reads TGTGCCAGCAGCCACCCGGACAGGGGTTCCCTCTCCTACGAGCAGTACTTC.

The rearrangement uses TRBV6-2 or TRBV6-3 and TRBJ1-5; D not certain. The V gene's germline CDR1 is MNHEY and CDR2 SVGEGT. Trimming removed 6 bases from V and 3 bases from J, with 9 bases in between. CDR3 length: 13 amino acids. CDR3 residues: CASRQTDNQPQHF. CDR3 nucleotides: TGTGCCAGCAGACAGACGGACAATCAGCCCCAGCATTTT.

The rearrangement uses TRBV24-1 and TRBJ2-3; D unclear. From germline, CDR1 is KGHDR and CDR2 SFDVKD. Trimming cost V 3 bases and J 4 bases, with 4 bases left between them. This CDR3 has 12 residues. CDR3 DNA: TGTGCCACCAGTGATAGAGCAGATACGCAGTATTTT. Its protein product is CATSDRADTQYF.

This sequence joins TRBV7-9 and TRBJ2-1, with D uncertain. Germline assignment: CDR1 SEHNR and CDR2 FQNEAQ (reference sequence). This CDR3 has 13 residues. The V end lost 2 bases, the J end lost 9 bases, and 11 bases lay between the germline ends. The CDR3 DNA follows: TGTGCCAGCAGCTTACCGGGCGTCGGTGAGCAGTTCTTC. This translates into CASSLPGVGEQFF.